The 18 T cell receptor beta chains presented below share a single source sample, sequenced in a study of shared clonotypes between healthy human individuals. Here immunoSEQ multiplex PCR was the method, and the copy in TCRdb shows in-frame clones only, minus some. The sample lists a few hundred thousand clones; around 67% were seen once. Input material: memory CD4+ T cells sorted from blood. As for subset: CD45RA-negative fraction. These receptor sequences come from a man younger than 45 in good health.

The V gene is TRBV7-2, the J gene TRBJ2-1; perhaps D is TRBD1 or TRBD2 (5 bases each). The CDR3 runs to 14 residues. CDR1 is SGHTA, CDR2 FQGNSA, per germline. The V gene lost 0 bases and the J gene lost 6 bases, with 9 bases spanning the gap. The CDR3 sequence is CASSLAFGGNEQFF. CDR3 in DNA: TGTGCCAGCAGCTTAGCTTTTGGGGGCAATGAGCAGTTCTTC.

The chain employs TRBV19 and TRBJ2-5; 8 nucleotides line up with TRBD1. Germline CDR1 is LNHDA and CDR2 is SQIVND (reference sequence). V gave up 5 bases and J gave up 5 bases; unmatched junction bases: 7. This CDR3 region has 14 residues. In DNA form, the CDR3 reads TGTGCCAGTAGTCCAACGACAGGGGCCGAGACCCAGTACTTC. This gives the protein CASSPTTGAETQYF.

The genes are TRBV6-1 and TRBJ1-5; 7 positions match TRBD1. With 2 bases clipped from V and 7 bases from J, the junction kept 20 bases outside the gene matches. CDR3 length: 19 residues. Germline V gene data show CDR1 as MNHNS and CDR2 as SASEGT. CDR3 coding DNA: TGTGCCAGCAGTGAAAACCTAGGAGGGGGCGTCGGGATTGTACAGCCCCAGCATTTT. Translated: CASSENLGGGVGIVQPQHF.

The rearrangement joins TRBV5-4 to TRBJ2-1, with 11 bases aligning to TRBD2. The CDR3 totals 17 residues. Germline V gene lookup returns CDR1 SGHNT and CDR2 YYREEE (reference sequence). The V and J ends lost 2 bases and 1 base, in that order; junction bases with no gene match: 5. This CDR3 reads CASSLLAGASSYNEQFF. CDR3 nucleotides: TGTGCCAGCAGCTTACTAGCGGGAGCTTCGTCCTACAATGAGCAGTTCTTC.

V and J are TRBV29-1 and TRBJ2-3; no firm D call. The germline V gene has CDR1 SQVTM and CDR2 ANQGSEA. The CDR3 consists of 14 residues. V was shortened by 2 bases and J by 4 bases, with 13 bases between the two germline ends. CDR3 sequence (DNA): TGCAGCGTTGAATGGTTTGGCAGCGCAGATACGCAGTATTTT. Translation gives CSVEWFGSADTQYF.

The chain is built from TRBV15 and TRBJ1-5; TRBD1 might be the D (6 bases). V was cut by 0 bases and J by 6 bases, with 15 bases left in between. From germline, CDR1 is LNHNV and CDR2 YYDKDF (reference sequence). CDR3 size: 16 residues. This CDR3 is CATSRDSGGFGQPQHF. CDR3 sequence (DNA): TGTGCCACCAGCAGAGATTCGGGGGGCTTTGGTCAGCCCCAGCATTTT.

This chain connects TRBV4-1 to TRBJ2-6; a weak D match, TRBD1 (5 bases). The CDR3 totals 16 residues. Germline CDR1 reads MGHRA; CDR2 reads YSYEKL. Trimming took 0 bases from V and 1 from J, leaving 7 bases between them. CDR3 sequence (DNA): TGCGCCAGCAGCCAAGACACAGGATCTGGGGCCAACGTCCTGACTTTC. Its translation is CASSQDTGSGANVLTF.

The chain uses TRBV2 and TRBJ2-7; 9 nucleotides agree with TRBD1. Looked up from germline, CDR1 is SNHLY and CDR2 is FYNNEI. V lost 5 bases, J lost 3 bases, and 8 bases stayed unmatched. The CDR3 length is 15 residues. The CDR3 reads CASSQIGTGFYEQYF. The DNA for the CDR3 is TGTGCCAGCAGTCAAATCGGGACAGGGTTCTACGAGCAGTACTTC.

This clone was detected a few times. The V and J genes are TRBV5-6 and TRBJ1-4; possible D gene TRBD1, 6 bases. The CDR3 has 14 residues. Germline V lookup: CDR1 SGHDT, CDR2 YYEEEE. V shed 1 base and J shed 10 bases, with 14 bases lying between them. CDR3 DNA: TGTGCCAGCAGCTTGCTCGGGGGCGGCGGAAAACTGTTTTTT. Its protein is CASSLLGGGGKLFF.

This clone was seen only a few times. This rearrangement joins TRBV28 to TRBJ1-1; possibly TRBD1 for D (5 bases). Trimming took 2 bases from V and 4 from J, leaving 11 bases between them. The germline gives CDR1 MDHEN, CDR2 SYDVKM. The CDR3 covers 14 residues. CDR3 coding DNA: TGTGCCAGCAGTTTAGGGGGATTAAGCACTGAAGCTTTCTTT. Amino acids: CASSLGGLSTEAFF.

This chain joins TRBV28 and TRBJ2-3, with TRBD2 identical over 10 bases. J lost 4 bases, V lost 3 bases, and 19 bases had no gene match. The CDR3 runs to 20 residues. Germline CDR1 and CDR2: MDHEN and SYDVKM. The CDR3 here is CASSFSFEREGQPGADTQYF. The DNA for the CDR3 is TGTGCCAGCAGTTTTAGTTTTGAGCGGGAGGGACAGCCGGGCGCAGATACGCAGTATTTT.

The genes are TRBV9 and TRBJ2-5; no firm D call. Germline V gene sequence: CDR1 SGDLS, CDR2 YYNGEE. This CDR3 has 14 residues. Trimming cost V 3 bases and J 2 bases, with 11 bases left between them. The CDR3 spells CASSAGSVQETQYF. The CDR3 DNA sequence: TGTGCCAGCAGCGCCGGTTCAGTTCAAGAGACCCAGTACTTC.

The chain employs TRBV5-5 and TRBJ2-1; no firm D call. V lost 4 bases and J 0 bases, leaving 5 bases between the germline ends. CDR1 is SGHKS, CDR2 YYEKEE, per germline (reference sequence). This CDR3 comprises 13 residues. CDR3: CASSPSSYNEQFF. The CDR3 DNA is TGTGCCAGCAGCCCCAGCTCCTACAATGAGCAGTTCTTC.

The rearrangement joins TRBV4-3 to TRBJ1-5; weak D call: TRBD1 (5 bases). Germline loops: CDR1 LGHNA, CDR2 YSLEER. The CDR3 extends over 14 amino acids. V shed 0 bases and J shed 3 bases, with 6 bases lying between them. CDR3 in DNA: TGCGCCAGCAGCCAAGACAGGGCCAATCAGCCCCAGCATTTT. The encoded protein is CASSQDRANQPQHF.

The chain links TRBV28 to TRBJ2-1; 11 bases are shared with TRBD2. Unmatched junction bases numbered 9, after V lost 2 bases and J lost 3 bases. The germline gives CDR1 MDHEN, CDR2 SYDVKM. CDR3 size: 18 residues. CDR3 sequence reads: CASSLGIPGLAGYNEQFF. The CDR3 DNA reads TGTGCCAGCAGTTTAGGGATTCCAGGACTAGCGGGCTACAATGAGCAGTTCTTC.

This clone was seen only a few times. V and J are TRBV5-6 and TRBJ1-4; no reliable D call. The V gene lost 3 bases and the J gene lost 9 bases, with 12 bases spanning the gap. Looked up from germline, CDR1 is SGHDT and CDR2 is YYEEEE. This CDR3 contains 13 residues. The CDR3 spells CASSSTRRKKLFF. CDR3 nucleotides: TGTGCCAGCAGCTCCACCCGCCGGAAAAAACTGTTTTTT.

The rearrangement joins TRBV5-4 to TRBJ2-3, with 14 bases lining up with TRBD2. The CDR3 sequence is 15 residues long. Looked up from germline, CDR1 is SGHNT and CDR2 is YYREEE (reference sequence). V shed 5 bases and J 7 bases; nucleotides not matched to a gene: 6. CDR3 coding DNA: TGTGCCAGCAGTCCCGGACTAGCGGGAGGCAATACGCAGTATTTT. It is translated as CASSPGLAGGNTQYF.

The chain employs TRBV2 and TRBJ1-5; TRBD1 aligns across 7 bases. Germline CDR1 is SNHLY and CDR2 is FYNNEI. The CDR3 covers 13 residues. V lost 5 bases to trimming and J lost 7 bases; unmatched junction nucleotides: 5. CDR3 in DNA: TGTGCCAGCAGTATAGACAGGGCCCAGCCCCAGCATTTT. Residues: CASSIDRAQPQHF.